This T cell receptor (beta chain) originates from a study of blood T cell repertoires in COVID-19. Study-level information: In each case, the material was cDNA or gDNA derived from T cells, B-cell-depleted T cells, or PBMCs.

The V end was cut by 3 bases, the J end by 7 bases, with 14 bases between. Germline lookup yields CDR1 KGHDR and CDR2 SFDVKD. The CDR3 runs 14 residues. Study processing details: Cell counts per sample came from amplifying reference gene primers. This table comes from immunoSEQ multiplex PCR, and its TCRdb copy is limited to in-frame clones, with some not included. For V, J and clone size, that table is used; D and trimming come from the DNA. The repertoire has 250,000 or so clones, more than 75% of them found once; the top ten carry around 0.99%. This clonotype was obtained from a woman aged 40 to 50 who had recovered from COVID-19. The gene calls are TRBV24-1 and TRBJ2-5; a weak D match, TRBD1 (6 bases). Material for sequencing was peripheral blood. CDR3: CATSDPGRGGTQYF. In DNA form, the CDR3 reads TGTGCCACCAGTGATCCGGGCAGGGGTGGGACCCAGTACTTC.